This is a list of T cell receptor beta chains from one sample in a study of CD8+CD57+ T cells in acquired aplastic anemia. TCRdb passed the reads through MiXCR, listing each CDR3 protein once. The sample includes about 190,000 distinct CDR3 sequences, 64% seen only once; the top ten take 35% to 55%. What was sequenced was sorted CD4+, CD8+, or CD8+CD57+ T cells (not recorded which) from PBMCs. The source is a human donor with severe aplastic anemia or a healthy control (not recorded which). Each CDR3 is given with its conserved first and last residue. Fields, in order: D gene, J gene, CDR3 length, V gene, clone size, CDR3 DNA, CDR3 protein. The D gene is left open where the match is weak. Rows may omit the clone size; those that give it use once, few, many or a size class.

- | TRBJ2-7 | 12 | TRBV24-1 | - | TGTGCCACCAGTGATCTATCCGGGGAGCAGTACTTC | CATSDLSGEQYF
- | TRBJ1-3 | 16 | TRBV2 | - | TGTGCCAGCAGTGGTTGGTCAGGGCTCTCTGGAAACACCATATATTTT | CASSGWSGLSGNTIYF
- | TRBJ2-3 | 15 | TRBV20-1 | many | TGCAGTGCTAGAGAAAGAGGGTTCGGCACAGATACGCAGTATTTT | CSARERGFGTDTQYF
TRBD1 | TRBJ1-5 | 16 | TRBV24-1 | - | TGTGCCACCAGTGAAAGGACAGGGGGAAGCAATCAGCCCCAGCATTTT | CATSERTGGSNQPQHF
- | TRBJ1-1 | 12 | TRBV2 | - | TGTGCCAGCCTACTAGGGTGGGACGAAGCTTTCTTT | CASLLGWDEAFF
TRBD1 | TRBJ2-1 | 15 | TRBV7-9 | few | TGTGCCAGCAGCTCCGGGACAGGGATCTCCTGGGGGCAGTTCTTC | CASSSGTGISWGQFF
- | TRBJ2-2 | 13 | TRBV25-1 | - | TGTGCCAGCAGCCGCTCACACACCGGGGAGCTGTTTTTT | CASSRSHTGELFF
TRBD1 | TRBJ2-2 | 15 | TRBV7-8 | - | TGTGCCAGCAGCCTCCGGGACAGGGAATCCGGGGAGCTGTTTTTT | CASSLRDRESGELFF
- | TRBJ2-5 | 15 | TRBV7-2 | - | TGTGCCAGCACCATAATAGGAGGGGGGGGAGAGACCCAGTACTTC | CASTIIGGGGETQYF
- | TRBJ2-7 | 12 | TRBV7-9 | - | TGTGCCAGCAGCTCCCCCCGGGACGAGCAGTACTTC | CASSSPRDEQYF
- | TRBJ1-6 | 13 | TRBV12-3/TRBV12-4 | - | TGTGCCAGCAGCATCGAGCGGGGTCGGGCCCTCCACTTT | CASSIERGRALHF
TRBD2 | TRBJ2-1 | 16 | TRBV5-1 | many | TGCGCCAGCAGCCCTGGGCTAGCGGGGGGGAACGATGAGCAGTTCTTC | CASSPGLAGGNDEQFF
TRBD1 | TRBJ2-2 | 17 | TRBV7-9 | - | TGTGCCAGCAGCCATTTGGGACAGTCGTACTCCTACGGGGAGCTGTTTTTT | CASSHLGQSYSYGELFF
- | TRBJ1-2 | 13 | TRBV19 | - | TGTGCCAGTAGTACAGGGATGGGCTATGGCTACGCCTTC | CASSTGMGYGYAF
- | TRBJ2-1 | 11 | TRBV12-3/TRBV12-4 | many | TGTGCCAGCAGTCCAGCTTACTACCAGTTCTTC | CASSPAYYQFF
- | TRBJ2-3 | 14 | TRBV30 | many | TGTGCCTGGAGTGTACTTGGGGGGACAGATACGCAGTATTTT | CAWSVLGGTDTQYF
- | TRBJ1-5 | 16 | TRBV24-1 | - | TGTGCCACCAGTGATCGACAGAATTATAGCAATCAGCCCCAGCATTTT | CATSDRQNYSNQPQHF
TRBD1 | TRBJ2-7 | 15 | TRBV25-1 | - | TGTGCCAGCAGTTGGCCGGGACAGCCCTCCTACGAGCAGTACTTC | CASSWPGQPSYEQYF
- | TRBJ1-2 | 12 | TRBV19 | - | TGTGCCAGTAATCACCCAGTTCCTGGCTACACCTTC | CASNHPVPGYTF
- | TRBJ2-3 | 15 | TRBV2 | - | TGTGCCAGCAGTGCACTACCCCTTAGCACAGATACGCAGTATTTT | CASSALPLSTDTQYF
- | TRBJ1-6 | 14 | TRBV10-3 | few | TGTGCCATCAGTGCAGGACAGCGTAATTCACCCCTCCACTTT | CAISAGQRNSPLHF
- | TRBJ1-3 | 13 | TRBV15 | - | TGTGCCACCAGCAGAGCACAGCTGAACACCATATATTTT | CATSRAQLNTIYF
TRBD2 | TRBJ2-3 | 13 | TRBV15 | - | TGTGCCGCCAGTCGGGGGGGTCCAGATACGCAGTATTTT | CAASRGGPDTQYF
- | TRBJ2-7 | 15 | TRBV2 | - | TGTGCCAGCAGTGAATGGGACACGAGCTCCTACGAGCAGTACTTC | CASSEWDTSSYEQYF
- | TRBJ2-7 | 21 | TRBV25-1 | - | TGTGCCAGCAGTGAACTAATCTCAACCACCCCCCACCAGGGGCCCCGACACGAGCAGTACTTC | CASSELISTTPHQGPRHEQYF
- | TRBJ2-5 | 14 | TRBV11-2 | many | TGTGCCAGCAGCTTAAACCCAGGGGGGGAGACCCAGTACTTC | CASSLNPGGETQYF
- | TRBJ2-3 | 15 | TRBV24-1 | - | TGTGCCACCAGTGATTTTACAGTTAGCACAGATACGCAGTATTTT | CATSDFTVSTDTQYF
- | TRBJ1-1 | 16 | TRBV29-1 | - | TGCAGCCCTCTGGCCAGGGCGCATGCGGAGGGCACTGAAGCTTTCTTT | CSPLARAHAEGTEAFF
TRBD2 | TRBJ2-1 | 13 | TRBV15 | - | TGTGCCACCAGCACCCGGACTAGTGATGAGCAGTTCTTC | CATSTRTSDEQFF
- | TRBJ1-2 | 12 | TRBV25-1 | - | TGTGCCAGCAGTGACCCCCCGGATGGCTACACCTTC | CASSDPPDGYTF
TRBD2 | TRBJ2-5 | 14 | TRBV5-6 | - | TGTGCCAGCAGCTCGACTAGCGGGGTGAAGACCCAGTACTTC | CASSSTSGVKTQYF
- | TRBJ2-5 | 13 | TRBV20-1 | - | TGCAGTGCTAGACGGGACGGCCAAGAGACCCAGTACTTC | CSARRDGQETQYF
TRBD2 | TRBJ2-7 | 15 | TRBV6-1 | few | TGTGCCAGCAGTGACGGGGGGGGAGACTCCTACGAGCAGTACTTC | CASSDGGGDSYEQYF
- | TRBJ2-7 | 14 | TRBV20-1 | - | TGCAGTGCTAGTCGGACCGCCGCCGAGGGTGAGCAGTACTTC | CSASRTAAEGEQYF
- | TRBJ1-2 | 13 | TRBV7-8 | - | TGTGCCAGCAGCTTGGATGTTAACTATGGCTACACCTTC | CASSLDVNYGYTF
- | TRBJ2-1 | 14 | TRBV7-2 | few | TGTGCCAGCAGTCTGACAGCGACCTACAATGAGCAGTTCTTC | CASSLTATYNEQFF
TRBD1 | TRBJ2-7 | 17 | TRBV25-1 | - | TGTGCCAGCAGTGTATCCCTGGGACAGGGGCTAGCCTACGAGCAGTACTTC | CASSVSLGQGLAYEQYF
- | TRBJ2-6 | 15 | TRBV6-5 | - | TGTGCCAGCAGTTACCCCTCGAGCGGGGCCAACGTCCTGACTTTC | CASSYPSSGANVLTF
- | TRBJ1-6 | 14 | TRBV4-1 | - | TGCGCCAGCAGCCAAGAGCCAGGAAATTCACCCCTCCACTTT | CASSQEPGNSPLHF
- | TRBJ2-7 | 15 | TRBV10-3 | - | TGTGCCAGCAGCCAAGGGGCAGGTAGACCCTACGAGCAGTACTTC | CASSQGAGRPYEQYF
TRBD1 | TRBJ1-1 | 15 | TRBV2 | - | TGTGCCAGCAGTGAGACAGGGGGCGCGAACACTGAAGCTTTCTTT | CASSETGGANTEAFF
- | TRBJ2-3 | 14 | TRBV9 | many | TGTGCCAGCAGCGTAGGAGGTAGCACAGATACGCAGTATTTT | CASSVGGSTDTQYF
- | TRBJ2-5 | 14 | TRBV4-1 | many | TGCGCCAGCAGCCAAGAGGCAGCAACGGAGACCCAGTACTTC | CASSQEAATETQYF
TRBD1 | TRBJ2-1 | 15 | TRBV9 | many | TGTGCCAGCAGTTTACCCGGGACAGCGTACAATGAGCAGTTCTTC | CASSLPGTAYNEQFF
- | TRBJ1-5 | 12 | TRBV7-3 | few | TGTGCCAGCAGCTTAGAGGGCCAGCCCCAGCATTTT | CASSLEGQPQHF
- | TRBJ1-1 | 17 | TRBV11-2 | many | TGTGCCAGCAGCTTATGGGATGTTAAGGAGTTGAACACTGAAGCTTTCTTT | CASSLWDVKELNTEAFF
TRBD2 | TRBJ2-5 | 15 | TRBV19 | many | TGTGCCAGTAGTATGAGCGGGGGGGCTTATGAGACCCAGTACTTC | CASSMSGGAYETQYF
- | TRBJ1-1 | 14 | TRBV12-3/TRBV12-4 | - | TGTGCCAGCAGTTCCTACAGGAAGGCGGGCGTAGCTTTCTTT | CASSSYRKAGVAFF